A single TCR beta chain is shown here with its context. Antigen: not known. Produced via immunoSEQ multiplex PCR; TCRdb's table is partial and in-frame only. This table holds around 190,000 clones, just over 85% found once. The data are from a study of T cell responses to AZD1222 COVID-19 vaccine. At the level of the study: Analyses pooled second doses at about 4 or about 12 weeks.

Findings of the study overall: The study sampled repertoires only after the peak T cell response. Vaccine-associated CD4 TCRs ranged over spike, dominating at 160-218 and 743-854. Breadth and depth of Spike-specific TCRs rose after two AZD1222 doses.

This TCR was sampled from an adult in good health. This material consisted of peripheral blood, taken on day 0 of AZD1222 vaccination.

The CDR3 DNA follows: TGTGCCAGCAGCTCGACAGGGCTTCGTACCTACGAGCAGTACTTC. It codes for CASSSTGLRTYEQYF. V usage is TRBV5-8 and J usage is TRBJ2-7; 7 bases are shared with TRBD1. Germline V gene sequence: CDR1 SGHTS, CDR2 YDEGEE. Unmatched junction bases numbered 8, after V lost 3 bases and J lost 2 bases. The CDR3 contains 15 residues.